One sample yielded the 11 T cell receptor beta chains listed below, sequenced in a study of OX40 agonist ivuxolimab in advanced cancers. This table comes from immunoSEQ multiplex PCR, and its TCRdb copy is limited to in-frame clones, with some not included. The table lists some 80,000 clones, approximately 90% of them singletons, with 0.72% in the top ten. The sample consisted of CD4+ or CD8+ T cells sorted from blood, taken in a trial of the OX40 agonist ivuxolimab. These receptors originate from an adult with an advanced solid tumor such as melanoma, head and neck, liver or kidney cancer.

The gene calls are TRBV10-1 and TRBJ1-1; D gene ambiguous. The CDR3 length is 12 residues. V gave up 4 bases and J gave up 9 bases, with 12 bases separating them. Germline CDR1 is WNHNN and CDR2 is SYGVQD (reference sequence). In DNA form, the CDR3 reads TGCGCCAGCAGTGTAGGGCAGAGTAAAGCTTTCTTT. It encodes CASSVGQSKAFF.

V is TRBV6-1 and J is TRBJ1-3; D not resolved. The V end was cut by 6 bases, the J end by 3 bases, with 6 bases between. Germline V gene data show CDR1 as MNHNS and CDR2 as SASEGT. CDR3 length: 12 residues. CDR3 in DNA: TGTGCCAGCAGGGGCGATGGAAACACCATATATTTT. Translating it yields CASRGDGNTIYF.

The chain links TRBV28 to TRBJ1-1; no firm D call. Per the germline V gene, CDR1 is MDHEN and CDR2 is SYDVKM. CDR3 length: 12 residues. Trimming pared 5 bases from V and 5 bases from J, leaving 9 bases between. The CDR3 is CASSIPGTEAFF. Here the CDR3 DNA reads TGTGCCAGCAGTATCCCCGGGACTGAAGCTTTCTTT.

The chain employs TRBV7-9 and TRBJ2-5, with a weak D call TRBD1 (5 bases). The end of the DNA fits TRBJ2-7 better, so the J call may be wrong. Germline values: CDR1 SEHNR, CDR2 FQNEAQ (reference sequence). CDR3 length equals 14 residues. In DNA, the CDR3 is TGTGCCAGCAGCTTAGGTTCAGGGTTCCACGAGCAGTACTTC. It encodes CASSLGSGFHEQYF.

V usage is TRBV6-5 and J usage is TRBJ1-4, with D possibly matching TRBD1 (6 bases). The CDR3 extends over 16 amino acids. Trimming removed 2 bases at V and 2 bases at J, with 12 bases between. Germline V CDR1 and CDR2: MNHEY, SVGAGI. The CDR3 nucleotides are TGTGCCAGCAGTTACGGGAACAGGGTCACTAATGAAAAACTGTTTTTT. It yields the protein CASSYGNRVTNEKLFF.

V gene TRBV7-3 combines with J gene TRBJ2-5, with D possibly matching TRBD2 (6 bases). The V gene lost 5 bases and the J gene lost 5 bases, with 18 bases spanning the gap. Germline V lookup: CDR1 SGHTA, CDR2 FQGTGA. The CDR3 totals 15 residues. CDR3: CASSPGTFGGETQYF. CDR3 nucleotides: TGTGCCAGCAGCCCCGGGACCTTTGGGGGGGAGACCCAGTACTTC.

The chain recombines TRBV6-5 with TRBJ1-3; TRBD1 is a possible D gene (5 bases). Trimming took off 7 bases at V and 0 bases at J, with 10 bases between the two ends. The CDR3 contains 14 residues. CDR1 and CDR2 from the germline V gene are MNHEY and SVGAGI. CDR3 DNA: TGTGCCAGCAAGGGGTTGAACTCTGGAAACACCATATATTTT. It translates to CASKGLNSGNTIYF.

The chain employs TRBV14 and TRBJ2-3; TRBD1 agrees at 7 bases. CDR3 length equals 17 residues. Germline CDR1 is SGHDN and CDR2 is FVKESK. Losses at the gene ends were 3 bases for V and 0 bases for J; bases not matched to a gene: 9. In nucleotides, the CDR3 is TGTGCCAGCAGCCACCTTAAAGGGACAGTTAGCACAGATACGCAGTATTTT. As protein: CASSHLKGTVSTDTQYF.

The sample holds a few counts of this clone. The chain couples TRBV20-1 to TRBJ1-1; no firm D call. Germline V gives CDR1 DFQATT, CDR2 SNEGSKA (reference sequence). Trimming left V 3 bases short and J 10 bases short, with 12 bases between. The CDR3 extends over 11 amino acids. The CDR3 DNA reads as TGCAGTGCTAGGGTGAGGGATTCAGCTTTCTTT. It yields the protein CSARVRDSAFF.

This clone has just a few counts. CDR3 bases: TGCGCCAGCAGCTTGGCCTCAGGGAGCGAGCAGTACTTC. Protein sequence: CASSLASGSEQYF. The chain combines TRBV5-1 with TRBJ2-7, with D tentatively TRBD1 or TRBD2 (5 bases each). The CDR3 length is 13 residues. Germline loops: CDR1 SGHRS, CDR2 YFSETQ. V was pared by 0 bases and J by 6 bases, with 10 bases between.

The V gene is TRBV30, the J gene TRBJ1-2; D gene unclear. V lost 1 base and J 3 bases, leaving 9 bases between the germline ends. The germline CDR1 and CDR2 sequences are GTSNPN and SVGIG (reference sequence). The CDR3 has 13 residues. DNA for the CDR3: TGTGCCTGGAGTGAACAGACTTACTATGGCTACACCTTC. Translation: CAWSEQTYYGYTF.